This TCR beta chain comes out of a study of human T cells and chemical hapten exposure. Across the study: Patch tests applied 0.01% DPC to the upper back and were scored after 6 days.

TCRdb analysed the RACE reads with MiXCR anew, one entry per CDR3 protein. The table has roughly 96,000 distinct CDR3 sequences, roughly a tenth seen once. This clonotype was picked up a small number of times. As for time point: patch test 2, 6 weeks after DPC sensitization. Regarding treatment: therapeutic diphenylcyclopropenone sensitization with weekly scalp DPC. The starting material was whole blood, obtained in connection with sensitization to the hapten diphenylcyclopropenone (DPC). The clonotype comes from a woman in her forties with alopecia areata. Some clones in this sample may be carry-over from other donors' samples.

The CDR3 is CASRQGLAGPTPYEQYF. The CDR3, as DNA: TGTGCCAGCAGACAAGGACTAGCGGGACCTACCCCCTACGAGCAGTACTTC. The chain recombines TRBV27 with TRBJ2-7; 12 bases match TRBD2. In germline, CDR1 is MNHEY, CDR2 SMNVEV (reference sequence). V was pared by 6 bases and J by 2 bases, with 11 bases of the junction left unmatched. CDR3 length: 17 amino acids.